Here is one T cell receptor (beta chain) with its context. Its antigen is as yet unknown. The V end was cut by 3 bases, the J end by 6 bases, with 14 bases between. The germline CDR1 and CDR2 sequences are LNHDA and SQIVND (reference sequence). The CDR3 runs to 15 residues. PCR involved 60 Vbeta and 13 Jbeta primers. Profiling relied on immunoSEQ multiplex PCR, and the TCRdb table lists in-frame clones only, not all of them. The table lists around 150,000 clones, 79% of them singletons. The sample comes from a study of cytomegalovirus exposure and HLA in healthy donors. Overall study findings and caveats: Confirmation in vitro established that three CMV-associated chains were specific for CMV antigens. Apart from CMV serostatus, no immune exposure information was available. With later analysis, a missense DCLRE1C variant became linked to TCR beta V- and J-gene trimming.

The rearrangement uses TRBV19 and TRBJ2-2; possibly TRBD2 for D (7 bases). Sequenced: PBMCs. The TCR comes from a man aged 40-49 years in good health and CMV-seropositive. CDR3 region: CASSIPAGAPGELFF. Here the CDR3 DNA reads TGTGCCAGTAGTATCCCCGCGGGGGCGCCCGGGGAGCTGTTTTTT.